This T cell receptor (beta chain) was documented in a study of blood T cell repertoires in COVID-19. Study at large: COVID-19 samples collected from the United States, Italy and Spain covered acute and convalescent phases. Sources were T cells, B-cell-depleted T cells, or PBMCs; the material itself was cDNA or gDNA.

In the authors' workflow: Using reference gene primer amplification, nucleated cell counts were estimated. Data came from immunoSEQ multiplex PCR; TCRdb stores just in-frame clones and leaves some out. The DNA gave D and trimming, while V, J and clone size come from that table. The data hold 12,000 to 15,000 clones, with over 70% observed a single time. V lost 5 bases and J 1 base, leaving 5 bases between the germline ends. The CDR3 runs to 12 residues. This clone appeared a few times. This TCR derives from a man aged 60 to 75 with acute or convalescent COVID-19. Sequencing was done on a sample of peripheral blood. The chain recombines TRBV12-3 or TRBV12-4 with TRBJ1-1, with D perhaps matching TRBD1 (5 bases). CDR3 DNA sequence: TGTGCCAGCAGTCAGGGGAACACTGAAGCTTTCTTT. Amino acid sequence: CASSQGNTEAFF.